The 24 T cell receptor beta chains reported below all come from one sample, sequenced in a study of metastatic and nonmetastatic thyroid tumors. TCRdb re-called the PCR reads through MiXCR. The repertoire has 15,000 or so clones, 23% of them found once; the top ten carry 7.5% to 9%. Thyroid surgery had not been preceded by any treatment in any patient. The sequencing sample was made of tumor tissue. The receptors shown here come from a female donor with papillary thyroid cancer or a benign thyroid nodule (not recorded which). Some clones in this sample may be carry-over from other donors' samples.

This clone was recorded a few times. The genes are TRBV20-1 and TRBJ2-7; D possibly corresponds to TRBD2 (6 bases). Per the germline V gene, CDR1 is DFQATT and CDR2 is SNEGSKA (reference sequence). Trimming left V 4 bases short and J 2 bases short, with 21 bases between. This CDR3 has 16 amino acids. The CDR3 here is CSAKSPPPSDTYEQYF. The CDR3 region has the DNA TGCAGTGCTAAATCACCTCCGCCTAGCGATACCTACGAGCAGTACTTC.

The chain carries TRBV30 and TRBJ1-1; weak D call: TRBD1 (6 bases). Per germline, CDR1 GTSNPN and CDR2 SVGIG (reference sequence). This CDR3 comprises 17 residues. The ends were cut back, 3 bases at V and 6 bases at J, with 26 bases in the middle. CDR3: CAWRQTVQGFMRAEAFF. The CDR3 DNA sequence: TGTGCCTGGAGACAAACTGTACAGGGATTTATGAGAGCTGAAGCTTTCTTT.

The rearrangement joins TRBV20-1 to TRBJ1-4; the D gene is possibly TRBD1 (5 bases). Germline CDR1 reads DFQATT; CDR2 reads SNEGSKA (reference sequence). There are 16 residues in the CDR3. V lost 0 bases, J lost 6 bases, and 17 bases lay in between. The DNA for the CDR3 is TGCAGTGCTAGAGATTGGTGGGGCTCAACATATGAAAAACTGTTTTTT. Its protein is CSARDWWGSTYEKLFF.

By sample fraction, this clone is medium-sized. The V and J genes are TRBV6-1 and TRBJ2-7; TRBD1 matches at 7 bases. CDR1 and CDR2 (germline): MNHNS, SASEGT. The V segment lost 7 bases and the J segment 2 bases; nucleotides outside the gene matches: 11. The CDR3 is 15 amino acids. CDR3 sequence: CASIPRVQGTYEQYF. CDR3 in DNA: TGTGCCAGCATTCCCCGGGTACAGGGGACCTACGAGCAGTACTTC.

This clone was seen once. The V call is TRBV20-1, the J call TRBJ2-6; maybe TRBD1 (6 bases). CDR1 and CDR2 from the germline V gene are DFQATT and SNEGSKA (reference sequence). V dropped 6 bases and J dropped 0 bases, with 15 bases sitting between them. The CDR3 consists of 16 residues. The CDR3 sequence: CSARDILSSGANVLTF. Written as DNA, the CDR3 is TGCAGTGCCCGGGACATACTAAGCTCTGGGGCCAACGTCCTGACTTTC.

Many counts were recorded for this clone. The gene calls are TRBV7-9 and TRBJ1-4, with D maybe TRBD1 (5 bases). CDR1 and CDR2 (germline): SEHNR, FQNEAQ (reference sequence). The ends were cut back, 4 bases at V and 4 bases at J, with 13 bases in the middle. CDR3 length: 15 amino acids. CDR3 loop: CASSSGDGFNEKLFF. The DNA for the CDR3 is TGTGCCAGCAGCTCTGGGGACGGTTTTAATGAAAAACTGTTTTTT.

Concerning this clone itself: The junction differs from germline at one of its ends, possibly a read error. CDR3 sequence reads: CASSPPGTASNKQFF. The CDR3 DNA sequence: TGTGCTAGCAGTCCCCCCGGGACGGCTAGCAATAAGCAGTTCTTC. V and J are TRBV28 and TRBJ2-1; the D gene could be TRBD1 or TRBD2 (5 bases each). CDR1 and CDR2 (germline): MDHEN, SYDVKM. The CDR3 loop spans 15 amino acids.

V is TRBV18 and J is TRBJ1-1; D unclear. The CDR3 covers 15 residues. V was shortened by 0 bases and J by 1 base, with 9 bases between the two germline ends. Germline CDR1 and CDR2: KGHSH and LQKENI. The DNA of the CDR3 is TGTGCCAGCTCACCACCGGGCAGGACGAACACTGAAGCTTTCTTT. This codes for CASSPPGRTNTEAFF.

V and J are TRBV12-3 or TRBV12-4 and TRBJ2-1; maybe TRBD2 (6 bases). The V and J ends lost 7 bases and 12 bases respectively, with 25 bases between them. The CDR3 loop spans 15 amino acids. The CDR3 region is CASMGPGLRASGQFF. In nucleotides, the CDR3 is TGTGCCAGCATGGGTCCGGGACTCCGAGCCAGTGGGCAGTTCTTC.

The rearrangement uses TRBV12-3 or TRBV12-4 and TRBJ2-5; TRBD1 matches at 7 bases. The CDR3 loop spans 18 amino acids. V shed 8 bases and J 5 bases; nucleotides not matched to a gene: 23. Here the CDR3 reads CASGHKFTRQGVRETQYF. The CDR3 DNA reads TGTGCCAGCGGCCACAAGTTTACCAGACAGGGTGTGAGGGAGACCCAGTACTTC.

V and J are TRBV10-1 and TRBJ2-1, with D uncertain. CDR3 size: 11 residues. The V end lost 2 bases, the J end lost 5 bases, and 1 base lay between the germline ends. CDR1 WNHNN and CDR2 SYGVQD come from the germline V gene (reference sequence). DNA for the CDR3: TGCGCCAGCAGTGAGAACAATGAGCAGTTCTTC. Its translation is CASSENNEQFF.

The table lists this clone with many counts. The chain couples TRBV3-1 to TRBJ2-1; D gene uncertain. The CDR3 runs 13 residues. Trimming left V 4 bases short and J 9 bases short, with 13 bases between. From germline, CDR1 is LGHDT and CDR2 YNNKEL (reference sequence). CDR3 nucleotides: TGTGCCAGCAGCCTCGACCTTGTGGGTGAGCAGTTCTTC. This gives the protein CASSLDLVGEQFF.

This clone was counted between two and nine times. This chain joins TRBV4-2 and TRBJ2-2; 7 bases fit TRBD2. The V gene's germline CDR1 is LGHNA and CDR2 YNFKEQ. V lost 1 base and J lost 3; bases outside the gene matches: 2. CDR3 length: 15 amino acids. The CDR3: CASSQAGRHTGELFF. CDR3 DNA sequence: TGTGCCAGCAGCCAAGCCGGGAGGCACACCGGGGAGCTGTTTTTT.

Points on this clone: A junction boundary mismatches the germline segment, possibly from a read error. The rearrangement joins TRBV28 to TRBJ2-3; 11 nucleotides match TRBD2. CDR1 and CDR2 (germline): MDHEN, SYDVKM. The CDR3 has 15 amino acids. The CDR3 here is CASNQLAGGVDAQYF. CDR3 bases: TGTGCCAGCAACCAGTTAGCGGGAGGGGTAGATGCGCAGTATTTT. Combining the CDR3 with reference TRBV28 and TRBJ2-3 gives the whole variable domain DVKVTQSSRYLVKRTGEKVFLECVQDMDHENMFWYRQDPGLGLRLIYFSYDVKMKEKGDIPEGYSVSREKKERFSLILESASTNQTSMYLCASNQLAGGVDAQYFGPGTRLTVL.

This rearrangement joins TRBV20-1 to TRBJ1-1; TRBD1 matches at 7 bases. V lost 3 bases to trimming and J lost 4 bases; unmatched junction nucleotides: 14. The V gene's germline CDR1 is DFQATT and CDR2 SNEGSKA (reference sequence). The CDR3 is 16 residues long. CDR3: CSASAAGGVKGTEAFF. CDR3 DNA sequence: TGCAGTGCTAGTGCGGCAGGGGGTGTTAAGGGCACTGAAGCTTTCTTT.

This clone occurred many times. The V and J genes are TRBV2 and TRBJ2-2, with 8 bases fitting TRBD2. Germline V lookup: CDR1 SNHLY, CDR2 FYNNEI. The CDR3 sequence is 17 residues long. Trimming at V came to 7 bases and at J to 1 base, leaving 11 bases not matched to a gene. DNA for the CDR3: TGTGCCAGCACCAGACTAGCGACTAGTCGGAACACCGGGGAGCTGTTTTTT. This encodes CASTRLATSRNTGELFF. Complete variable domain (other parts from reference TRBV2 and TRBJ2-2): EPEVTQTPSHQVTQMGQEVILRCVPISNHLYFYWYRQILGQKVEFLVSFYNNEISEKSEIFDDQFSVERPDGSNFTLKIRSTKLEDSAMYFCASTRLATSRNTGELFFGEGSRLTVL.

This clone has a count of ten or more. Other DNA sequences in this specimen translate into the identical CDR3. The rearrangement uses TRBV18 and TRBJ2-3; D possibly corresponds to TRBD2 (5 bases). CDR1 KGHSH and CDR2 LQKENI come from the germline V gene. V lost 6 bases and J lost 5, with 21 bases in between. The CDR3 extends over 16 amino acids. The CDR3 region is CASSSSLGAGKDTQYF. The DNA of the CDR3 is TGTGCCAGCTCCTCAAGCCTGGGAGCAGGCAAAGATACGCAGTATTTT. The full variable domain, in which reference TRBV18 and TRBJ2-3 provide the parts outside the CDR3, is NAGVMQNPRHLVRRRGQEARLRCSPMKGHSHVYWYRQLPEEGLKFMVYLQKENIIDESGMPKERFSAEFPKEGPSILRIQQVVRGDSAAYFCASSSSLGAGKDTQYFGPGTRLTVL.

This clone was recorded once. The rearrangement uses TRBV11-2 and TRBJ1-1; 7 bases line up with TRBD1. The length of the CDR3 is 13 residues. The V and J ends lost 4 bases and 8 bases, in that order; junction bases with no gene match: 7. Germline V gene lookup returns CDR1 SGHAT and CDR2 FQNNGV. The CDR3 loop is CASSSDRASEAFF. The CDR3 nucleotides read TGTGCCAGCAGCTCAGACAGGGCCTCGGAAGCTTTCTTT.

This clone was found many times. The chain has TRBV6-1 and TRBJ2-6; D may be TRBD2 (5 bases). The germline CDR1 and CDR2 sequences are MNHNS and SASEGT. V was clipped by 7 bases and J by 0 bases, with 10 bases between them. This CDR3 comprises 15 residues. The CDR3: CASTLGDSGANVLTF. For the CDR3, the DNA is TGTGCCAGCACCTTGGGAGACTCTGGGGCCAACGTCCTGACTTTC.

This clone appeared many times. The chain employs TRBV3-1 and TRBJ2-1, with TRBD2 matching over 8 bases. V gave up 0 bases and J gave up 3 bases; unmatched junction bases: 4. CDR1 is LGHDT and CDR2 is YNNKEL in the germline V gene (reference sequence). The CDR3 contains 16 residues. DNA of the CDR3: TGTGCCAGCAGCCAAGATTGGCTAGCGGGCTACAATGAGCAGTTCTTC. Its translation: CASSQDWLAGYNEQFF.

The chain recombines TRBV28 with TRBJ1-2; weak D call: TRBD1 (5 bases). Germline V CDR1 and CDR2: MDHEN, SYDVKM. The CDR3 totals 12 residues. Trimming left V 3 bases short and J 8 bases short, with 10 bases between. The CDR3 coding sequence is TGTGCCAGCAGTTTTGGGGGTTTGGGCTACACCTTC. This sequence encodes CASSFGGLGYTF.

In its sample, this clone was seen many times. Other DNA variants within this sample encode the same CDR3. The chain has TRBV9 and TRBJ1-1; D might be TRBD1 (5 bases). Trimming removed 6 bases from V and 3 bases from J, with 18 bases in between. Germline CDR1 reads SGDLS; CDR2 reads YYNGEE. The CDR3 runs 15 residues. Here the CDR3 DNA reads TGTGCCAGCACCCCGGCGGGGGGGACGGACACTGAAGCTTTCTTT. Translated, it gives CASTPAGGTDTEAFF.

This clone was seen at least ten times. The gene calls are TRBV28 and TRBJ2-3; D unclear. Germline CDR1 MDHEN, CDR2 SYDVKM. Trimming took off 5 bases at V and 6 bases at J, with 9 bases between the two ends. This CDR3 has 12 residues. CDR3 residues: CASSPAGDTQYF. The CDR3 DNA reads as TGTGCCAGCAGTCCCGCCGGCGATACGCAGTATTTT. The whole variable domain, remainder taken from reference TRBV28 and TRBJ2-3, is DVKVTQSSRYLVKRTGEKVFLECVQDMDHENMFWYRQDPGLGLRLIYFSYDVKMKEKGDIPEGYSVSREKKERFSLILESASTNQTSMYLCASSPAGDTQYFGPGTRLTVL.

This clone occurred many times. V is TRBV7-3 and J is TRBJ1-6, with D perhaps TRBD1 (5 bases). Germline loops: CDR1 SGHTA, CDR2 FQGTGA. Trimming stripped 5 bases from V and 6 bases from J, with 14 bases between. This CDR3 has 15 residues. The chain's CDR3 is CASSAGGGFNSPLHF. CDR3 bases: TGTGCCAGCAGCGCCGGGGGGGGGTTTAATTCACCCCTCCACTTT.